Sequencing of this TCR beta chain was carried out in a study of T cell responses to AZD1222 COVID-19 vaccine. The table came from immunoSEQ multiplex PCR; TCRdb's copy has only in-frame clones and leaves some out. The table has over 150,000 clones, under 95% seen once. About this clone: Its specificity is not known.

Notes on the study in general: Regions 160-218 and 743-854 dominated among vaccine-associated CD4 TCRs spanning spike. Donors skewed white British and female; clonal diversity was possibly underestimated. As reported, nearly half of all spike-specific TCRs target variant regions that are unmutated.

The origin of this receptor is an adult in good health. The sample was peripheral blood, taken on day 0 of AZD1222 vaccination.

The CDR3 DNA follows: TGTGCCTGGAGTAGCGGGTGGGAAGACTCTGGGGCCAACGTCCTGACTTTC. Its protein is CAWSSGWEDSGANVLTF. The genes are TRBV30 and TRBJ2-6; a weak D match, TRBD2 (6 bases). This CDR3 region has 17 residues. V was clipped by 2 bases and J by 0 bases, with 14 bases between them. The V gene's germline CDR1 is GTSNPN and CDR2 SVGIG (reference sequence).